This TCR beta chain was observed in a study of Ad26.COV2.S vaccination and SARS-CoV-2 variants. Study at large: The Ad26.COV2.S arm of the COV1001 trial was where the donor was placed.

The treatment is: 15 to 20 received Ad26.COV2.S at low or high dose, single or two shots; 5 received placebo; per-sample allocation not given. Day 63 after the first vaccine or placebo injection was the time point for sampling. Donation was by an adult aged 18-55 years who was in Boston. Regarding the study as a whole: Recipients of vaccine and of placebo showed similar breadth of their non-spike TCR repertoires.

Concerning this clone itself: Its antigen is not identified.

CDR1 is SGHRS, CDR2 YFSETQ, per germline. The V segment lost 4 bases and the J segment 6 bases; nucleotides outside the gene matches: 9. The CDR3 is 15 residues long. Assay: immunoSEQ multiplex PCR; the TCRdb copy retains only in-frame clones and omits some. The repertoire holds approximately 340,000 clones, roughly 84% seen once, with less than 4% in the top ten. The genes are TRBV5-1 and TRBJ2-5, with 10 bases matching TRBD1. The sequence was collected from a person between 18 and 65 years old who received the Ad26.COV2.S COVID-19 vaccine or a placebo. The source material was peripheral blood, sampled in a trial of Ad26.COV2.S vaccine versus placebo. CDR3 sequence (DNA): TGCGCCAGCAGCACCGGGACAGGGGAGGTCAAGACCCAGTACTTC. This gives the protein CASSTGTGEVKTQYF.